In its sample, the clone carrying this T cell receptor (beta chain) was seen a few times. Under the authors' procedure: Nucleated cell counts were estimated from reference gene primer amplification. Using immunoSEQ multiplex PCR, the repertoire was profiled, and TCRdb retains in-frame clones only, with some absent. That table gives V, J and clone size, and the DNA gave D and trimming. The sample has 90,000 to 130,000 clones, 82% seen once. Looked up from germline, CDR1 is SGHNT and CDR2 is YYREEE (reference sequence). The V gene lost 0 bases and the J gene lost 0 bases, with 10 bases spanning the gap. The CDR3 runs 17 residues. The record originates from a study of blood T cell repertoires in COVID-19. Study information: The samples span acute and convalescent COVID-19 from the United States, Italy and Spain. PBMCs, B-cell-depleted T cells, or T cells provided the cDNA or gDNA that made up the material.

This TCR was sampled from a man aged 70-80 years with acute or convalescent COVID-19. This chain uses TRBV5-4 with TRBJ1-6; TRBD1 is a possible D gene (5 bases). The source material was peripheral blood. This CDR3 reads CASSLGGTSSYNSPLHF. The CDR3 DNA follows: TGTGCCAGCAGCTTGGGGGGGACTAGCTCCTATAATTCACCCCTCCACTTT.